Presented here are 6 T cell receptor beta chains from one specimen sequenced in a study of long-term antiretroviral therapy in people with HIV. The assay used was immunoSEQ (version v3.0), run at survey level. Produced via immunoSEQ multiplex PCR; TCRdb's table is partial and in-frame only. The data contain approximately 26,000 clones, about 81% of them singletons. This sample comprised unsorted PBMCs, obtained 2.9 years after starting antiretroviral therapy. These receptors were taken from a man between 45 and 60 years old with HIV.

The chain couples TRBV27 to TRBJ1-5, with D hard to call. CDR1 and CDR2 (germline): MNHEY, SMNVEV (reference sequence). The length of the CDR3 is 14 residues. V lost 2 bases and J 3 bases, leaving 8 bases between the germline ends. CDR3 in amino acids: CASSLGGYNQPQHF. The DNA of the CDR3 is TGTGCCAGCAGTTTAGGCGGTTACAATCAGCCCCAGCATTTT.

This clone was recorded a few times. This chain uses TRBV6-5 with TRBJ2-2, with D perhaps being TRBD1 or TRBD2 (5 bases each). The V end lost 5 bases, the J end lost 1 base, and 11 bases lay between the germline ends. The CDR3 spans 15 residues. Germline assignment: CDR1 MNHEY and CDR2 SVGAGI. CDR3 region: CASSRMGVNTGELFF. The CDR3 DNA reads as TGTGCCAGCAGTCGTATGGGGGTGAACACCGGGGAGCTGTTTTTT.

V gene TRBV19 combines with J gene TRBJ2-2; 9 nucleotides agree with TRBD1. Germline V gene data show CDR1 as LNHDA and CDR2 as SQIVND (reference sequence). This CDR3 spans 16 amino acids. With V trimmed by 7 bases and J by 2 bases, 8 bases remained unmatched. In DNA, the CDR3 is TGTGCCAGTAAACTCGGGACAGGGTACAACACCGGGGAGCTGTTTTTT. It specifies CASKLGTGYNTGELFF. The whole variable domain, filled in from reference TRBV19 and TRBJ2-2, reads DGGITQSPKYLFRKEGQNVTLSCEQNLNHDAMYWYRQDPGQGLRLIYYSQIVNDFQKGDIAEGYSVSREKKESFPLTVTSAQKNPTAFYLCASKLGTGYNTGELFFGEGSRLTVL.

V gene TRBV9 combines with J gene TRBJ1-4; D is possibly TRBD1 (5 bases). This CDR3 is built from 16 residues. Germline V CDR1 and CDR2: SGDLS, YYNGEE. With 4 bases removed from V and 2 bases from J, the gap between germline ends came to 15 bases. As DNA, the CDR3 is TGTGCCAGCAGCCCCTGGGGAGGGGCCACTAATGAAAAACTGTTTTTT. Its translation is CASSPWGGATNEKLFF.

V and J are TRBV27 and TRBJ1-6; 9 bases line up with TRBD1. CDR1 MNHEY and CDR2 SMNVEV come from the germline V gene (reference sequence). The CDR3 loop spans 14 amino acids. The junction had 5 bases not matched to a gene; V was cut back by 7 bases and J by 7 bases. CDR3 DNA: TGTGCCAGCATGGGGGACAGGGCCAATTCACCCCTCCACTTT. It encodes CASMGDRANSPLHF.

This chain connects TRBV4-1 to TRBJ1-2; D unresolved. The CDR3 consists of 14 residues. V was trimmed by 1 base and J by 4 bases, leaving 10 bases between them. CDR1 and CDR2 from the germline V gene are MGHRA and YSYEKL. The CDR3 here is CASSQVAERYGYTF. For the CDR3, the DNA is TGCGCCAGCAGCCAAGTAGCAGAGCGCTATGGCTACACCTTC.